This TCR beta chain was retrieved from a study of tissue T cells after allogeneic stem cell transplantation. This clone was picked up a small number of times. Here the gene names and germline are mouse. The read terminates 1 residue ahead of where the CDR3 ends, so the germline J gene completes it. Using immunoSEQ multiplex PCR, the repertoire was profiled, and TCRdb retains in-frame clones only, with some absent. The sample yields some 8,000 clones, about 37% seen once. The CDR3 has 15 amino acids. V gave up 1 base and J gave up 1 base, with 5 bases separating them. In germline, CDR1 is KGHPV, CDR2 FQNQEV (reference sequence). The time point is: mouse harvest day 14 after allogeneic transplant. Mouse grafts combined 10^7 T-cell-depleted bone marrow cells with 10^6 splenic CD5+ T cells.

This chain joins TRBV26 and TRBJ1-6; D not certain. TRBJ1-6 is an ORF, and what it does is uncertain. The receptor's source is a female BALB/c mouse given C57BL/6 T cells with graft-versus-host disease after an allogeneic hematopoietic cell transplant. The specimen sequenced was skin. CDR3 region: CASSLFRSYNSPLYF. The DNA read from the CDR3 is TGTGCCAGCAGTCTGTTCAGATCCTATAATTCGCCCCTCTAC.